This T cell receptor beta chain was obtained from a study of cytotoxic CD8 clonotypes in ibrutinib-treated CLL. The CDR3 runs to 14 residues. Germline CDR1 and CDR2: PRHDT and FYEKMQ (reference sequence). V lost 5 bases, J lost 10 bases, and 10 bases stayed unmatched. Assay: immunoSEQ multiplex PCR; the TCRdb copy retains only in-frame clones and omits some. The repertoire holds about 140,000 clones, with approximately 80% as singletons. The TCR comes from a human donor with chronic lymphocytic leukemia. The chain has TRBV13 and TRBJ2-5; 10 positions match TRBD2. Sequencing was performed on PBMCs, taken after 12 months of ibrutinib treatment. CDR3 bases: TGTGCCAGCAGCCCCTGGACTAGCGGTGGTGGCCAGTACTTC. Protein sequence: CASSPWTSGGGQYF.